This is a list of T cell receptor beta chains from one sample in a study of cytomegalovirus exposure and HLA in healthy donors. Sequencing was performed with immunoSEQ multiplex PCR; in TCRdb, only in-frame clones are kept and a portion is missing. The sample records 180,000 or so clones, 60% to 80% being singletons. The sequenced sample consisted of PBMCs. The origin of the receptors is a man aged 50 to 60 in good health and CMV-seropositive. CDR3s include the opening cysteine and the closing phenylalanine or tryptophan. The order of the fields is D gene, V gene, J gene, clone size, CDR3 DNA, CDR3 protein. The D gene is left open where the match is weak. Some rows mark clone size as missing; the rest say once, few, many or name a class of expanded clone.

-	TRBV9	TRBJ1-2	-	TGTGCCAGCAGCGTAGACCCAGGAACCTATGGCTACACCTTC	CASSVDPGTYGYTF
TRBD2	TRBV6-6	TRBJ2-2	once	TGTGCCAGCAGTTTCTTCCTAGCGGAAAAGGCCGGGGAGCTGTTTTTT	CASSFFLAEKAGELFF
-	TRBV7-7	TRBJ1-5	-	TGTGCCAGCAGCTTATCCGTTAATCAGCCCCAGCATTTT	CASSLSVNQPQHF
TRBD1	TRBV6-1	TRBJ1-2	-	TGTGCCAGCAGTGAAGCCGGGACAGGGGCTGGCTACACCTTC	CASSEAGTGAGYTF
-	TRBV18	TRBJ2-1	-	TGTGCCAGCTCACCAAAGGGGCCCGATTACAATGAGCAGTTCTTC	CASSPKGPDYNEQFF
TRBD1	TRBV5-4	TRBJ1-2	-	TGTGCCAGCAGCTTTGGGGACAGGGTGAACTATGGCTACACCTTC	CASSFGDRVNYGYTF
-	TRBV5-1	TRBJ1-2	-	TGCGCCAGCACGCAAAACGGGATGTTGTCCGCGAGCTTC	CASTQNGMLSASF
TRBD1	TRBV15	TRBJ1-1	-	TGTGCCACCAGCAGATCGGGACAGGGGGTTAAGCGAAGCACTGAAGCTTTCTTT	CATSRSGQGVKRSTEAFF
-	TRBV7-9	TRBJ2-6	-	TGTGCCAGCAGCTTCGACAGATCTGGGGCCAACGTCCTGACTTTC	CASSFDRSGANVLTF
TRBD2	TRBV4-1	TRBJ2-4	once	TGCGCCAGCAGCCACCCCCTGCGGGGGAGTAAAAACATTCAGTACTTC	CASSHPLRGSKNIQYF
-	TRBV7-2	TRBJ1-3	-	TGTGCCAGCAGCAGACTGTCCTCTGGAAACACCATATATTTT	CASSRLSSGNTIYF
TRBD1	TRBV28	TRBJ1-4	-	TGTGCCAGCAGAGGGACAGGCGTCAATGAAAAACTGTTTTTT	CASRGTGVNEKLFF
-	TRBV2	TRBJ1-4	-	TGTGCCAGCAAGGAGGGTTCAACTAATGAAAAACTGTTTTTT	CASKEGSTNEKLFF
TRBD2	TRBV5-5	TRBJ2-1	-	TGTGCCAGCAGCCTTCTCGGGACTAGCGTCTACAATGAGCAGTTCTTC	CASSLLGTSVYNEQFF
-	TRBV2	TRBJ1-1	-	TGTGCCAGCAAACGTTCAGGGTTTTACACTGAAGCTTTCTTT	CASKRSGFYTEAFF
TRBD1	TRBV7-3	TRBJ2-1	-	TGTGCCAGCAGCACGGACAGACAGGGGTGGACTGAGCAGTTCTTC	CASSTDRQGWTEQFF
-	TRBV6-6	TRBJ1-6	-	TGTGCCAACCAGGGGTGGCTAGATTCACCCCTCCACTTT	CANQGWLDSPLHF
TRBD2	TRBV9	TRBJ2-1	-	TGTGCCAGCAGCGGGGGACTAGCGGGGGTTGAGCAGTTCTTC	CASSGGLAGVEQFF
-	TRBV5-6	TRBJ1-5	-	TGTGCCAGCAGCTTGGGAGTGGGGGGAGCTAAGCCCCAGCATTTT	CASSLGVGGAKPQHF
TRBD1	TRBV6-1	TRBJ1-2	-	TGTGCCAGCAGTGGCCGGACAGGGGGCAACTATGGCTACACCTTC	CASSGRTGGNYGYTF
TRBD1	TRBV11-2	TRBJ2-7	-	TGTGCCAGCAGCTTAGCAACGGACAGGGGGATTTACGAGCAGTACTTC	CASSLATDRGIYEQYF
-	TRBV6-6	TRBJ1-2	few	TGTGCCAGCAGTTCCACGACGCGGGTTGGTTATGGCTACACCTTC	CASSSTTRVGYGYTF
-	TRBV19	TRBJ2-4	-	TGTGCCAGTAGCGACAGCCTAGCCAAAAACATTCAGTACTTC	CASSDSLAKNIQYF
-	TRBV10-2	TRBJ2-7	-	TGCGCCAGCCTCAGTCCTGCCAGACAGTACTTC	CASLSPARQYF
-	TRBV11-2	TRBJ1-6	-	TGTGCCAGCAGCTTCCGGACAGATAGCAATTCACCCCTCCACTTT	CASSFRTDSNSPLHF
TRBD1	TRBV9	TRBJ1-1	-	TGTGCCAGCAGCAGCCAACAGGGGGCCCACACTGAAGCTTTCTTT	CASSSQQGAHTEAFF
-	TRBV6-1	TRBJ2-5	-	TGTGCCAGCAGTGAAGCGTACAGGTCCCAAGAGACCCAGTACTTC	CASSEAYRSQETQYF
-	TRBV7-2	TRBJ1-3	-	TGTGCCAGCAGCGGGGGCAACTCTGGAAACACCATATATTTT	CASSGGNSGNTIYF
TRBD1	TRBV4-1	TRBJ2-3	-	TGCGCCAGCAGCCAAGGGACAGGCCCTGGTCCCACAGATACGCAGTATTTT	CASSQGTGPGPTDTQYF
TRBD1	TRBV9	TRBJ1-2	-	TGTGCCAGCAGCGCCGGGACAGGGGACTATGGCTACACCTTC	CASSAGTGDYGYTF
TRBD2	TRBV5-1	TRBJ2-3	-	TGCGCCAGCAGCATCCTCACTAGCGGGGGTGGCATTAGCACAGATACGCAGTATTTT	CASSILTSGGGISTDTQYF
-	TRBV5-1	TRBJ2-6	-	TGCGCCAGCTCCAAGGACTCAGGGGCCAACGTCCTGACTTTC	CASSKDSGANVLTF
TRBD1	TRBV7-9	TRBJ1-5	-	TGTGCCAGCAGCCCCTCTGACAGGGGGAATCAGCCCCAGCATTTT	CASSPSDRGNQPQHF
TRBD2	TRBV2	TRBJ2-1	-	TGTGCCACCTCCACTAGCGGGGTCAATGAGCAGTTCTTC	CATSTSGVNEQFF
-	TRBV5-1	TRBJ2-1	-	TGCGCCAGCACTCCCGGACAAGGGGAGCAGTTCTTC	CASTPGQGEQFF
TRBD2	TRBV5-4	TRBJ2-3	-	TGTGCCAGCAGCCCAGAGCTAGCGGGCCACCGGACAGATACGCAGTATTTT	CASSPELAGHRTDTQYF
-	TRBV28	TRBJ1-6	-	TGTGCCAGCAGTTTATCCCCTAATAATTCACCCCTCCACTTT	CASSLSPNNSPLHF
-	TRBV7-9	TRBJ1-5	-	TGTGCCAGCAGCTTAGGCCAGGGAGGAGGTCAGCCCCAGCATTTT	CASSLGQGGGQPQHF
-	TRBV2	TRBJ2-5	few	TGTGCCAGTCCTGGAGGCGCGGCCCAAGAGACCCAGTACTTC	CASPGGAAQETQYF
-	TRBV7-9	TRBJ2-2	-	TGTGCCAGCAGTCCCGGGGTTAGCACCGGGGAGCTGTTTTTT	CASSPGVSTGELFF
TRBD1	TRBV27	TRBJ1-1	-	TGTGCCAGCAGTTTTGGACAGGGGAACACTGAAGCTTTCTTT	CASSFGQGNTEAFF
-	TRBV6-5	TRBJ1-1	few	TGTGCCAGCACCCTCCCAGGGAGGACTGAAGCTTTCTTT	CASTLPGRTEAFF
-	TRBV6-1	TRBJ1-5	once	TGTGCCAGCAGTGAACCACAGGGCCCTCAGCCCCAGCATTTT	CASSEPQGPQPQHF
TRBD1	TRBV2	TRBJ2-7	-	TGTGCCAGCTCAAAGAACCGGGACAGGGGGTACGAGCAGTACTTC	CASSKNRDRGYEQYF
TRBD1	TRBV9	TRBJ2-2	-	TGTGCCAGCAGCGGTAGGGGCCCGGCAGGGGGCCTTCCCGGGGAGCTGTTTTTT	CASSGRGPAGGLPGELFF
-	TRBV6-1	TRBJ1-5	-	TGTGCCAGCAGTGAGCCCTACAGGGATGGTCAGCCCCAGCATTTT	CASSEPYRDGQPQHF
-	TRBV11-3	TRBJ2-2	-	TGTGCCAGCAGCTTAGTGAGCTTCGGGGAGCTGTTTTTT	CASSLVSFGELFF
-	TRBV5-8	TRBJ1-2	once	TGTGCCAGCAGCTTGGCACAAAACTATGGCTACACCTTC	CASSLAQNYGYTF
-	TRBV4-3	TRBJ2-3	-	TGCGCCAGCAGCCAAGAATCGTGGGGGCGCACAGATGCGCAGTATTTT	CASSQESWGRTDAQYF